A single sample gave rise to the 19 T cell receptor beta chains below, sequenced in a study of blood T cell repertoires in COVID-19. Measured with immunoSEQ multiplex PCR; TCRdb has only the in-frame clones, and not every one. The data contain about 220,000 clones, over 75% of them seen just once; the ten biggest clones take up 9.5% to 15%. The sample was peripheral blood. The receptors derive from a human donor in a cohort sampled during active COVID-19.

This chain joins TRBV11-1 and TRBJ2-7; 10 positions agree with TRBD1. V shed 5 bases and J 3 bases; nucleotides not matched to a gene: 7. The germline V gene encodes CDR1 SGHAT and CDR2 FQDESV (reference sequence). This CDR3 has 15 amino acids. CDR3 sequence (DNA): TGTGCCAGCAGCCCCGCCGGGACAGGGGACTACGAGCAGTACTTC. Amino acids: CASSPAGTGDYEQYF.

The chain uses TRBV6-5 and TRBJ1-5; 7 positions agree with TRBD1. With V trimmed by 6 bases and J by 2 bases, 4 bases remained unmatched. This CDR3 comprises 14 residues. Germline CDR1 is MNHEY and CDR2 is SVGAGI. The CDR3 spells CASRRDSGNQPQHF. CDR3 nucleotide sequence: TGTGCCAGCAGGAGGGACAGTGGCAATCAGCCCCAGCATTTT.

The V gene is TRBV20-1, the J gene TRBJ2-1; no clear D. CDR3 length: 10 residues. Germline V gives CDR1 DFQATT, CDR2 SNEGSKA (reference sequence). Trimming cost V 6 bases and J 9 bases, with 9 bases left between them. The CDR3 region is CSAARGEQFF. The CDR3 nucleotides are TGCAGTGCCGCCCGAGGTGAGCAGTTCTTC.

The chain recombines TRBV6-2 or TRBV6-3 with TRBJ1-2; no clear D. The CDR3 runs 15 residues. Germline V gene sequence: CDR1 MNHEY, CDR2 SVGEGT. V lost 0 bases, J lost 4 bases, and 12 bases lay in between. The DNA of the CDR3 is TGTGCCAGCAGTTACTCGGGAGCACCCATCTATGGCTACACCTTC. Its protein is CASSYSGAPIYGYTF.

The rearrangement links TRBV7-9 to TRBJ1-4, with a weak D call TRBD1 (6 bases). In germline, CDR1 is SEHNR, CDR2 FQNEAQ (reference sequence). The CDR3 extends over 15 amino acids. Trimming stripped 5 bases from V and 4 bases from J, with 14 bases between. This chain's CDR3 is CASSLTVRGNEKLFF. In DNA, the CDR3 is TGTGCCAGCAGCCTAACGGTCAGGGGTAATGAAAAACTGTTTTTT.

This chain connects TRBV6-6 to TRBJ2-3, with unresolved D. This CDR3 region has 12 residues. The germline V gene encodes CDR1 MNHNY and CDR2 SVGAGI (reference sequence). V was shortened by 7 bases and J by 2 bases, with 7 bases between the two germline ends. The CDR3 reads CASNQYTDTQYF. CDR3 DNA sequence: TGTGCCAGCAACCAGTACACAGATACGCAGTATTTT.

J is TRBJ2-7 and V is TRBV19; 7 bases agree with TRBD2. The CDR3 length is 14 residues. Germline V gene data show CDR1 as LNHDA and CDR2 as SQIVND (reference sequence). V was clipped by 7 bases and J by 4 bases; unmatched bases: 10. The CDR3 nucleotides read TGTGCCAGTACTCCGGCCCTCGGGGGGTACGAGCAGTACTTC. This gives the protein CASTPALGGYEQYF.

The chain employs TRBV27 and TRBJ2-2, with D tentatively TRBD1 (5 bases). The CDR3 has 13 amino acids. Trimming removed 2 bases from V and 6 bases from J, with 7 bases in between. Per germline, CDR1 MNHEY and CDR2 SMNVEV (reference sequence). The CDR3 sequence is CASSLGRAGELFF. The CDR3 DNA sequence: TGTGCCAGCAGTTTAGGCAGGGCCGGGGAGCTGTTTTTT.

This clone was picked up one time. This CDR3 reads CASSPMGRENNEQFF. CDR3 DNA sequence: TGTGCCAGCAGCCCTATGGGGCGGGAGAATAATGAGCAGTTCTTC. This sequence joins TRBV4-2 and TRBJ2-1, with TRBD2 identical over 7 bases. The CDR3 contains 15 residues. V shed 4 bases and J 7 bases; nucleotides not matched to a gene: 10. The germline V gene has CDR1 LGHNA and CDR2 YNFKEQ.

This clone was seen once. CDR3 sequence: CAGGAFSDTQYF. Written as DNA, the CDR3 is TGTGCCGGGGGGGCGTTCTCAGATACGCAGTATTTT. The gene calls are TRBV2 and TRBJ2-3, with D possibly being TRBD2 (7 bases). Germline V gene lookup returns CDR1 SNHLY and CDR2 FYNNEI. The CDR3 is 12 residues long. The V gene lost 11 bases and the J gene lost 4 bases, with 13 bases spanning the gap.

This clone was seen a handful of times. J is TRBJ1-5 and V is TRBV10-3; 9 bases fit TRBD1. J was trimmed by 7 bases and V by 8 bases; bases with no gene match: 9. The CDR3 has 14 residues. Looked up from germline, CDR1 is ENHRY and CDR2 is SYGVKD. For the CDR3, the DNA is TGTGCCATCGGAACAGGGGGCCCTCAACAGCCCCAGCATTTT. This sequence encodes CAIGTGGPQQPQHF.

The chain employs TRBV6-5 and TRBJ2-7, with D possibly TRBD1 on 6 matching bases. The V gene lost 7 bases and the J gene lost 3 bases, with 16 bases spanning the gap. The CDR3 length is 14 residues. CDR1 is MNHEY and CDR2 is SVGAGI in the germline V gene. The CDR3 spells CASTQSTGFYEQYF. CDR3 nucleotide sequence: TGTGCCAGCACCCAGTCTACAGGGTTCTACGAGCAGTACTTC.

CDR3 in DNA: TGTGCCAGCAGCCCTGGGGGGTTAGGCCAGCAGTACTTC. It is translated as CASSPGGLGQQYF. The chain combines TRBV7-3 with TRBJ2-7; the D gene is possibly TRBD2 (6 bases). The CDR3 spans 13 residues. Trimming took 5 bases from V and 8 from J, leaving 16 bases between them. Germline CDR1 is SGHTA and CDR2 is FQGTGA.

This chain connects TRBV3-1 (or the pseudogene TRBV3-2) to TRBJ2-1, with 9 bases identical to TRBD2. This CDR3 region has 17 residues. V lost 0 bases, J lost 3 bases, and 6 bases stayed unmatched. CDR1 and CDR2 from the germline V gene are LGHDT and YNNKEL (reference sequence). DNA of the CDR3: TGTGCCAGCAGCCAAGACCGGGCTAGCGGGGTCTACAATGAGCAGTTCTTC. Protein sequence: CASSQDRASGVYNEQFF.

This rearrangement joins TRBV7-9 to TRBJ1-3, with D unresolved. Trimming took 0 bases from V and 4 from J, leaving 7 bases between them. CDR1 and CDR2 (germline): SEHNR, FQNEAQ (reference sequence). The CDR3 loop spans 14 amino acids. For the CDR3, the DNA is TGTGCCAGCAGCTTAGCTGGCAGGGGAAACACCATATATTTT. This encodes CASSLAGRGNTIYF. Supplemented by reference TRBV7-9 and TRBJ1-3, the full variable domain reads DTGVSQNPRHKITKRGQNVTFRCDPISEHNRLYWYRQTLGQGPEFLTYFQNEAQLEKSRLLSDRFSAERPKGSFSTLEIQRTEQGDSAMYLCASSLAGRGNTIYFGEGSWLTVV.

V and J are TRBV5-6 and TRBJ1-1; TRBD1 agrees at 7 bases. The germline V gene has CDR1 SGHDT and CDR2 YYEEEE. J was trimmed by 2 bases and V by 5 bases; bases with no gene match: 15. This CDR3 contains 17 residues. CDR3 sequence reads: CASSLLGTEGSNTEAFF. CDR3 bases: TGTGCCAGCAGTCTCCTGGGGACAGAGGGGAGTAACACTGAAGCTTTCTTT.

The V gene is TRBV3-1 (or the pseudogene TRBV3-2), the J gene TRBJ2-3; no reliable D call. Trimming shortened V by 0 bases and J by 3 bases, and 7 bases separated the two germline ends. This CDR3 spans 14 amino acids. The V gene's germline CDR1 is LGHDT and CDR2 YNNKEL (reference sequence). This CDR3 is CASSQDIGTDTQYF. CDR3 in DNA: TGTGCCAGCAGCCAAGATATCGGGACAGATACGCAGTATTTT.

This clone was detected only a few times. The CDR3 protein is CASSSLDREAQPQHF. The CDR3 DNA reads TGTGCCAGTAGTTCCTTGGACAGGGAAGCTCAGCCCCAGCATTTT. The chain combines TRBV19 with TRBJ1-5; 8 bases are shared with TRBD1. The V segment lost 5 bases and the J segment 6 bases; nucleotides outside the gene matches: 9. This CDR3 comprises 15 residues. Germline V gene sequence: CDR1 LNHDA, CDR2 SQIVND (reference sequence).

This chain connects TRBV28 to TRBJ1-5; 9 bases map to TRBD1. CDR1 and CDR2 from the germline V gene are MDHEN and SYDVKM. Trimming took 5 bases from V and 0 from J; bases not matched to a gene: 5. The CDR3 consists of 16 residues. The CDR3 DNA reads TGTGCCAGCAGTGCTGGACAGGGGTATAGCAATCAGCCCCAGCATTTT. Amino acids: CASSAGQGYSNQPQHF.